These T cell receptor beta chains were read from a single sample in a study of shared clonotypes between healthy human individuals. The data were produced by immunoSEQ multiplex PCR, yet TCRdb's version contains in-frame clones alone and is incomplete. The sample lists hundreds of thousands of clones, about three quarters occurring once. Sequences were obtained from memory CD4+ T cells sorted from blood. These receptors were collected from a woman aged 25 to 39 in good health. The CDR3 runs from the conserved cysteine through the conserved F or W. The D gene is left open where the match is weak. Clone size is not always given. Where it is, it says once, few, many or a class for expanded clones.

>NA|NA|TRBJ1-1|TRBV15
CATSRVDGKNTEAFF
TGTGCCACCAGCAGGGTAGACGGCAAAAACACTGAAGCTTTCTTT
>NA|NA|TRBJ2-3|TRBV28
CASSLISRSTDTQYF
TGTGCCAGCAGTTTAATTAGTCGGTCTACAGATACGCAGTATTTT
>once|NA|TRBJ1-1|TRBV19
CASSIWTSRNTEAFF
TGTGCCAGTAGTATCTGGACATCGAGAAACACTGAAGCTTTCTTT
>NA|TRBD2|TRBJ2-1|TRBV27
CASKVATSGLPREQFF
TGTGCCAGCAAAGTCGCGACTAGCGGGCTCCCCAGGGAGCAGTTCTTC
>NA|TRBD1|TRBJ1-2|TRBV28
CASQGAHGYTF
TGTGCCAGCCAGGGGGCCCATGGCTACACCTTC
>once|TRBD2|TRBJ2-5|TRBV4-1
CASSQGLAGFQETQYF
TGCGCCAGCAGCCAAGGACTAGCGGGGTTCCAAGAGACCCAGTACTTC
>few|TRBD2|TRBJ2-1|TRBV7-2
CASSYIAGRSSYNEQFF
TGTGCCAGCAGTTATATAGCGGGGAGGAGCTCCTACAATGAGCAGTTCTTC
>NA|TRBD1|TRBJ1-5|TRBV5-1
CASSNRDSSIQGNSNQPQHF
TGCGCCAGCAGCAACCGGGACAGCTCAATACAAGGCAATAGCAATCAGCCCCAGCATTTT
>NA|NA|TRBJ2-7|TRBV10-2
CASSEAFSIEQYF
TGCGCCAGCAGTGAGGCCTTCTCCATCGAGCAGTACTTC
>NA|TRBD2|TRBJ2-1|TRBV28
CASSFRLAGDRNEQFF
TGTGCCAGCAGTTTCCGACTAGCGGGAGATCGCAATGAGCAGTTCTTC
>NA|TRBD2|TRBJ2-5|TRBV19
CASSNRWGLAGEETQYF
TGTGCCAGTAGTAACCGTTGGGGACTAGCGGGAGAAGAGACCCAGTACTTC
>NA|NA|TRBJ1-2|TRBV5-1
CASSLSRPNNYGYTF
TGCGCCAGCAGCTTGTCAAGGCCTAATAACTATGGCTACACCTTC
>once|NA|TRBJ2-5|TRBV6-4
CASSYGRGETQYF
TGTGCCAGCAGCTATGGCCGCGGGGAGACCCAGTACTTC
>NA|NA|TRBJ2-2|TRBV12-5
CASGFRTDAYTGELFF
TGTGCTAGTGGTTTTAGAACGGACGCCTACACCGGGGAGCTGTTTTTT
>NA|TRBD2|TRBJ2-7|TRBV5-1
CASSPGTSGVEGQYF
TGCGCCAGCAGCCCAGGGACTAGCGGGGTAGAAGGGCAGTACTTC
>once|NA|TRBJ1-1|TRBV28
CASTPMNTEAFF
TGTGCCAGTACACCTATGAACACTGAAGCTTTCTTT
>NA|NA|TRBJ2-5|TRBV5-1
CASSPGGGGETQYF
TGCGCCAGCAGCCCGGGAGGGGGCGGGGAGACCCAGTACTTC
>NA|NA|TRBJ1-2|TRBV28
CASRPQQLYGYTF
TGTGCCAGCAGGCCGCAGCAGCTATATGGCTACACCTTC
>once|TRBD2|TRBJ2-1|TRBV9
CASSPVGREFANEQFF
TGTGCCAGCAGCCCCGTAGGGCGGGAGTTCGCCAATGAGCAGTTCTTC
>NA|TRBD2|TRBJ2-7|TRBV6-4
CASSDQAGEGYEQYF
TGTGCCAGCAGTGATCAAGCGGGAGAGGGGTACGAGCAGTACTTC
>many|NA|TRBJ1-4|TRBV7-6
CASSLGRSRGASNEKLFF
TGTGCCAGCAGCTTAGGGCGATCCCGGGGGGCCTCTAATGAAAAACTGTTTTTT
>NA|TRBD2|TRBJ2-1|TRBV4-1
CASSQLGLAHNEQFF
TGCGCCAGCAGCCAATTGGGACTAGCACACAATGAGCAGTTCTTC
>NA|TRBD1|TRBJ2-5|TRBV30
CAWRGQAETQYF
TGTGCCTGGAGGGGACAGGCAGAGACCCAGTACTTC
>NA|NA|TRBJ1-2|TRBV28
CASSTLLSGYTF
TGTGCCAGCAGCACCCTACTTAGCGGCTACACCTTC
>NA|NA|TRBJ2-5|TRBV2
CASSGARETQYF
TGTGCCAGCAGTGGAGCCCGTGAGACCCAGTACTTC
>NA|NA|TRBJ1-4|TRBV6-5
CASTATNEKLFF
TGTGCCAGCACCGCAACTAATGAAAAACTGTTTTTT
>NA|NA|TRBJ2-5|TRBV29-1
CSVGQGGGETQYF
TGCAGCGTTGGTCAAGGTGGGGGAGAGACCCAGTACTTC
>NA|TRBD2|TRBJ2-2|TRBV29-1
CSVPSGSGRLNTGELFF
TGCAGCGTCCCGAGTGGTAGCGGGAGGCTCAACACCGGGGAGCTGTTTTTT
>NA|NA|TRBJ2-7|TRBV19
CASSIDLLQREQYF
TGTGCCAGTAGTATAGATCTGTTACAACGCGAGCAGTACTTC
>NA|NA|TRBJ2-7|TRBV27
CASRFSRTSYEQYF
TGTGCCAGCAGGTTCTCCCGAACCTCCTACGAGCAGTACTTC
>NA|TRBD1|TRBJ1-5|TRBV5-6
CASSRQGGNQPQHF
TGTGCCAGCAGCCGACAGGGTGGGAATCAGCCCCAGCATTTT
>few|TRBD1|TRBJ1-2|TRBV28
CASSLYRQGPGGYTF
TGTGCCAGCAGTTTATACCGACAGGGCCCGGGAGGCTACACCTTC
>NA|NA|TRBJ2-2|TRBV7-3
CASSLWSAANTGELFF
TGTGCCAGCAGCTTATGGTCAGCGGCGAACACCGGGGAGCTGTTTTTT
>NA|NA|TRBJ1-5|TRBV19
CASTKTRSNQPQHF
TGTGCCAGCACAAAGACACGTAGCAATCAGCCCCAGCATTTT
>NA|NA|TRBJ2-7|TRBV27
CASSFLLGNYEQYF
TGTGCCAGCAGTTTCCTTCTGGGTAACTACGAGCAGTACTTC
>NA|NA|TRBJ2-1|TRBV5-8
CASSYYMGNEQFF
TGTGCCAGCAGCTATTACATGGGCAATGAGCAGTTCTTC
>NA|NA|TRBJ1-2|TRBV18
CASSPLENPNYGYTF
TGTGCCAGCTCACCACTCGAGAACCCGAACTATGGCTACACCTTC
>NA|NA|TRBJ1-5|TRBV27
CASSLWGGNQPQHF
TGTGCCAGCAGTTTATGGGGGGGCAATCAGCCCCAGCATTTT
>NA|NA|TRBJ1-2|TRBV15
CATSRDRGYYGYTF
TGTGCCACCAGCAGAGATCGGGGTTACTATGGCTACACCTTC
>few|NA|TRBJ1-5|TRBV18
CASSGQPTNQPQHF
TGTGCCAGCTCCGGACAGCCAACCAATCAGCCCCAGCATTTT
>NA|TRBD1|TRBJ1-1|TRBV28
CASSLAGGAASTEAFF
TGTGCCAGCAGTTTGGCAGGGGGGGCGGCCTCTACTGAAGCTTTCTTT
>once|NA|TRBJ1-5|TRBV2
CASSVEQGPNQPQHF
TGTGCCAGCAGTGTAGAACAGGGTCCCAATCAGCCCCAGCATTTT
>many|TRBD1|TRBJ1-2|TRBV27
CASRVTGGGGYTF
TGTGCCAGCAGGGTGACAGGGGGGGGAGGCTACACCTTC
>NA|NA|TRBJ2-1|TRBV29-1
CSVGGTGNEQFF
TGCAGCGTTGGTGGGACGGGCAATGAGCAGTTCTTC
>NA|TRBD1|TRBJ2-7|TRBV7-2
CASSPGQVSYEQYF
TGTGCCAGCAGCCCTGGACAGGTCAGCTACGAGCAGTACTTC
>NA|NA|TRBJ2-7|TRBV6-1
CASRYEVGAKYF
TGTGCCAGCAGATACGAGGTCGGGGCAAAGTACTTC
>NA|TRBD1|TRBJ2-7|TRBV19
CASSPEDRAGLDEQYF
TGTGCCAGTAGTCCAGAGGACAGGGCCGGTCTCGACGAGCAGTACTTC
>NA|TRBD1|TRBJ1-2|TRBV7-9
CASSLARGTGDYGYTF
TGTGCCAGCAGCTTAGCGCGGGGGACAGGAGACTATGGCTACACCTTC
>NA|NA|TRBJ2-3|TRBV20-1
CSARWADTQYF
TGCAGTGCTAGATGGGCAGATACGCAGTATTTT
>NA|NA|TRBJ2-2|TRBV9
CASSVATTGELFF
TGTGCCAGCAGCGTAGCCACAACCGGGGAGCTGTTTTTT
>NA|NA|TRBJ2-1|TRBV23-1
CASSLISRQYNEQFF
TGCGCCAGCAGCCTAATTTCACGTCAGTACAATGAGCAGTTCTTC
>NA|TRBD1|TRBJ2-3|TRBV5-8
CASSPGTGGTDTQYF
TGTGCCAGCAGCCCCGGGACAGGGGGCACAGATACGCAGTATTTT
>NA|NA|TRBJ2-2|TRBV4-1
CASSQVQGFDTGELFF
TGCGCCAGCAGCCAGGTCCAGGGTTTTGACACCGGGGAGCTGTTTTTT
>NA|NA|TRBJ2-1|TRBV7-9
CASSLAGPGWSYNEQFF
TGTGCCAGCAGCTTAGCGGGGCCAGGGTGGTCCTACAATGAGCAGTTCTTC
>NA|NA|TRBJ2-2|TRBV19
CASTTQRSGELFF
TGTGCCAGTACAACTCAAAGGTCCGGGGAGCTGTTTTTT
>once|TRBD2|TRBJ2-3|TRBV7-2
CASSTRLAGSTDTQYF
TGTGCCAGCAGCACACGACTAGCGGGTAGCACAGATACGCAGTATTTT